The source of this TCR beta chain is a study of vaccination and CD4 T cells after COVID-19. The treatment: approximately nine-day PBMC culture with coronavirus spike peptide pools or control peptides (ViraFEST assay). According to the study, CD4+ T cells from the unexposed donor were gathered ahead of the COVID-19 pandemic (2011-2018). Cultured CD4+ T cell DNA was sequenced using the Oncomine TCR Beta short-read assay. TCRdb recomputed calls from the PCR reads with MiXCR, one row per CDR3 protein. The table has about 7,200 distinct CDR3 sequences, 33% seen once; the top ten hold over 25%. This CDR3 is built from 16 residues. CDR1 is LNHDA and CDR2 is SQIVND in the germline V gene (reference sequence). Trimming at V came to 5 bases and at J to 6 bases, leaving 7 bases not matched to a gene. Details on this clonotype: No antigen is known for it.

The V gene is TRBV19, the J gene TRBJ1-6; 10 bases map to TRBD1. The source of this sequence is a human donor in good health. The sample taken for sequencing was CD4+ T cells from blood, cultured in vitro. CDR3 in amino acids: CASSFGQGGINSPLHF. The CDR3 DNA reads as TGTGCCAGTAGTTTCGGACAGGGGGGAATTAATTCACCCCTCCACTTT.